This is a list of T cell receptor beta chains from one sample in a study of MAIT cells during Salmonella Paratyphi A infection. TCRdb reanalysed the 5' RACE reads using MiXCR and keeps one entry per CDR3 protein. Of under 1,000 distinct CDR3 sequences in the sample, about a quarter were seen once. The sequences come from MAIT cells from blood, collected at the first sampling point of the challenge study. The receptors come from a person between 18 and 75 years old who was deliberately infected with Salmonella Paratyphi A in a paratyphoid fever challenge study. The CDR3 runs from the conserved cysteine through the conserved F or W.

TRBV20-1 | CSAPLPTGFLYSPLHF
TRBV6-1 | CASSEVENTEAFF
TRBV6-1 | CASSGEANQPQHF
TRBV6-4 | CASSAGQGEGNEQFF
TRBV4-1 | CASSPSVAYEQYF
TRBV20-1 | CSARAGFETEAFF
TRBV6-4 | CASSDTSGGATGELFF
TRBV20-1 | CSATPGQGYNEQFF
TRBV19 | CASSISGGQSYEQYF
TRBV12-3/TRBV12-4 | CASSLGGTESSGANVLTF
TRBV4-2 | CASSGGQGDYEQYF
TRBV6-4 | CASSESPANTEAFF
TRBV6-2/TRBV6-3 | CASSAVRGESSYNEQFF
TRBV20-1 | CSARGGGVSETQYF
TRBV30 | CAWGRLEISGANVLTF
TRBV20-1 | CSARDLQGTEAFF
TRBV15 | CATSRGDSQREKLFF
TRBV6-1 | CASSGGEGSGNSPLHF